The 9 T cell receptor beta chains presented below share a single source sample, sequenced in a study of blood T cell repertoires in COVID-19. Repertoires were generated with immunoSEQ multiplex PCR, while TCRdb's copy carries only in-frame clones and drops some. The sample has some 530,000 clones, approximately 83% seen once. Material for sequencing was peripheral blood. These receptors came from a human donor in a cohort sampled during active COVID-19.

The CDR3 bases are TGTGCCAGTAGTATGAGCTTCTACAATGAGCAGTTCTTC. Amino acid sequence: CASSMSFYNEQFF. This sequence joins TRBV19 and TRBJ2-1; no clear D. The CDR3 length is 13 residues. V lost 3 bases to trimming and J lost 3 bases, with 6 bases between them. Germline values: CDR1 LNHDA, CDR2 SQIVND (reference sequence). Complete variable domain (other parts from reference TRBV19 and TRBJ2-1): DGGITQSPKYLFRKEGQNVTLSCEQNLNHDAMYWYRQDPGQGLRLIYYSQIVNDFQKGDIAEGYSVSREKKESFPLTVTSAQKNPTAFYLCASSMSFYNEQFFGPGTRLTVL.

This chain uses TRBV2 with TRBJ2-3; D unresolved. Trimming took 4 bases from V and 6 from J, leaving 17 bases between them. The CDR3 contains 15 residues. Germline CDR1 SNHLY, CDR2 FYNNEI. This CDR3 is CASSVSRTLPDTQYF. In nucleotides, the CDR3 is TGTGCCAGCAGTGTCTCGCGAACCTTACCCGATACGCAGTATTTT.

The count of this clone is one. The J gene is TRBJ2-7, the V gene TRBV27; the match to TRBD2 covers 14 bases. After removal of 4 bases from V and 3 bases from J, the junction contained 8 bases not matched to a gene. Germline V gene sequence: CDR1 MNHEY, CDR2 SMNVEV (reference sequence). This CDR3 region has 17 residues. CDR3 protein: CASSSRLAGGQGYEQYF. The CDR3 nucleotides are TGTGCCAGCAGTTCCAGACTAGCGGGAGGGCAGGGCTACGAGCAGTACTTC.

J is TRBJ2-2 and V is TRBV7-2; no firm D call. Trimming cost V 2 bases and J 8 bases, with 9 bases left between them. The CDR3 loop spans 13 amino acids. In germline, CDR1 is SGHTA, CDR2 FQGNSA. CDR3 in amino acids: CASSLYGAGELFF. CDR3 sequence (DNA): TGTGCCAGCAGCTTATATGGTGCGGGGGAGCTGTTTTTT.

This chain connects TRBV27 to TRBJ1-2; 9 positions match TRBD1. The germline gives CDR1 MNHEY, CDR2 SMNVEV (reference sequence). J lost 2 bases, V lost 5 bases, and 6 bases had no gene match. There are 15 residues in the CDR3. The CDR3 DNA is TGTGCCAGCAGTCCACAGGGGGCCCAAAACTATGGCTACACCTTC. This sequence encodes CASSPQGAQNYGYTF.

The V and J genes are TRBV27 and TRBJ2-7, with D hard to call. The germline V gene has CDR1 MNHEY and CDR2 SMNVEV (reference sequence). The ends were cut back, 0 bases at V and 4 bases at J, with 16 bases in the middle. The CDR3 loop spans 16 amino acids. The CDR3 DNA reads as TGTGCCAGCAGTTTATCTGGTTGGGCTGACAAATACGAGCAGTACTTC. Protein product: CASSLSGWADKYEQYF.

CDR3 in amino acids: CASSQGDRDYEQYF. CDR3 nucleotide sequence: TGTGCCAGCAGCCAAGGGGACAGGGACTACGAGCAGTACTTC. This sequence joins TRBV7-2 and TRBJ2-7, with 9 bases lining up with TRBD1. Looked up from germline, CDR1 is SGHTA and CDR2 is FQGNSA. This CDR3 is 14 amino acids long. Trimming at V came to 5 bases and at J to 3 bases, leaving 5 bases not matched to a gene.

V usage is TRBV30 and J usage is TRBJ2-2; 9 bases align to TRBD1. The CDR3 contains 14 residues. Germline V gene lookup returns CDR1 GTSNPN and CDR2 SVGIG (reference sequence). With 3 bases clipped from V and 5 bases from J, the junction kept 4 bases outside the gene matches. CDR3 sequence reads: CAWRGQGFTGELFF. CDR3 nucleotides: TGTGCCTGGAGGGGACAGGGCTTTACCGGGGAGCTGTTTTTT.

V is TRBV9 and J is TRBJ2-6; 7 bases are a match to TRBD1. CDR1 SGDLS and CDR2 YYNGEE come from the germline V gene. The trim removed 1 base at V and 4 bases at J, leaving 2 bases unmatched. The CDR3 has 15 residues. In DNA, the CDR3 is TGTGCCAGCAGCGTAACAGGGGCCGGGGCCAACGTCCTGACTTTC. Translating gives CASSVTGAGANVLTF.